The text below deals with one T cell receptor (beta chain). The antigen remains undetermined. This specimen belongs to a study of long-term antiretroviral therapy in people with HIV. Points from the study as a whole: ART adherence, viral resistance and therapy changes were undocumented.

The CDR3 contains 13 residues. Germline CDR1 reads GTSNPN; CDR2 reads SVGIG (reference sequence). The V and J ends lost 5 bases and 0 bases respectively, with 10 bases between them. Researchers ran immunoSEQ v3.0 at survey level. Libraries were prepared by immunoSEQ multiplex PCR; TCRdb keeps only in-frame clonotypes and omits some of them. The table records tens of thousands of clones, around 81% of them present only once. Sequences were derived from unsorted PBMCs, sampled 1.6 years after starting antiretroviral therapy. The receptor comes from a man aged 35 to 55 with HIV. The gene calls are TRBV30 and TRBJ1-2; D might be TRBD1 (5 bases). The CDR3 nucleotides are TGTGCCTGGGAAGGGACGGCTAACTATGGCTACACCTTC. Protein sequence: CAWEGTANYGYTF.